This TCR beta chain comes out of a study of blood T cell repertoires in COVID-19. The wider study: PBMCs, B-cell-depleted T cells, or T cells provided the cDNA or gDNA that made up the material.

Sequenced by immunoSEQ multiplex PCR; TCRdb stores in-frame clones only, minus some. Of tens of thousands of clones in the sample, around four fifths were seen once. The sequence derives from an older woman with acute or convalescent COVID-19. Source material: peripheral blood.

For the CDR3, the DNA is TGTGCCAGCAGCCAACCCGGGATGAACACTGAAGCTTTCTTT. Translated, it gives CASSQPGMNTEAFF. The V gene is TRBV14, the J gene TRBJ1-1; D is ambiguous. The CDR3 is 14 residues long. Trimming removed 2 bases at V and 0 bases at J, with 7 bases between. Per germline, CDR1 SGHDN and CDR2 FVKESK.